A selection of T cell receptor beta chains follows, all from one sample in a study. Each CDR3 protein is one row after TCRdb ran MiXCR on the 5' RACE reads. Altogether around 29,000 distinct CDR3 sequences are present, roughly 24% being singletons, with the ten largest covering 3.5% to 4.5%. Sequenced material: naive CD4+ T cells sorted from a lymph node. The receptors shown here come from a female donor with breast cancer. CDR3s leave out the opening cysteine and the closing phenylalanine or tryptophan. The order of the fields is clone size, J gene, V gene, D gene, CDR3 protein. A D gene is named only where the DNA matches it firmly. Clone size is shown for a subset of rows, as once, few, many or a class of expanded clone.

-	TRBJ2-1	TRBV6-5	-	ASSYSGTLEKF
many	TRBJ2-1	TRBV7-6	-	ASSLWTTAYNEQF
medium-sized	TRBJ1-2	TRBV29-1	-	SVRDIYGYT
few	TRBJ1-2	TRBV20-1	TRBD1	SAGGGTGGSGYT
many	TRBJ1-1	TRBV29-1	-	SVNRDLSTEAF
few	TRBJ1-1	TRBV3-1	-	ASSQGTTMNTEAF
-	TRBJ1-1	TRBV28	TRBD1	TSSLDREDTEAF
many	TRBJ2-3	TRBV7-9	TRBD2	ASRRGEADTQY
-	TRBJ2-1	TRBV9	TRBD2	ASSSLAGGRGSYNEQF
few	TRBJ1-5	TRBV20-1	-	STRDRADSNQPQH
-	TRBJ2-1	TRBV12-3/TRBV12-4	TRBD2	ASSLTGGTYNEQF
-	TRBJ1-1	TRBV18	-	ASSPPFGDTEAF
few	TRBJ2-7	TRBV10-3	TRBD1	ATGDSSYEQY
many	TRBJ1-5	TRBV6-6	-	ASSGQPMNQPQH
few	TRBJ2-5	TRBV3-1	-	ASSQDGIGLETQY
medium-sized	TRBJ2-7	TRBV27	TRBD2	ASSGRSSYEQY
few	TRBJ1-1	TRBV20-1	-	SARGDGNTEAF
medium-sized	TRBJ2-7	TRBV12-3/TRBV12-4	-	ASSFRTELYEQY
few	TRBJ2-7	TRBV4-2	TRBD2	ASSQVASGGTYEQY
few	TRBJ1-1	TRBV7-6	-	ASSFPEPEAF
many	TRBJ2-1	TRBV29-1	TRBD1	SVVQGYEQF
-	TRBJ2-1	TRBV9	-	ASHQGDDDNEQF
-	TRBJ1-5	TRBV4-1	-	ASGNRASNQPQH
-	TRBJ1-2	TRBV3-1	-	ASSYGQTGNT
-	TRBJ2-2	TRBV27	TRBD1	ASSFGTGDPGELF
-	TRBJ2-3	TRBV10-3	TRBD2	AISLTSGSQTDTQY
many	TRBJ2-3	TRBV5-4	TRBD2	ASSRLAVSTDTQY
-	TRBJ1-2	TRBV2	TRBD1	ASSGARGGGYT
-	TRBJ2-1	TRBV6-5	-	ASRGVNSYNEQF
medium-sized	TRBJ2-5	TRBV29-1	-	SVEGGNQETQY
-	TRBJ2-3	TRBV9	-	ASSVEGRGIDTQY
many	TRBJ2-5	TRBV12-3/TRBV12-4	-	ASTLQGGLQETQY
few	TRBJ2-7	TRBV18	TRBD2	ASSPPVREGEQY
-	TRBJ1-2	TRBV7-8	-	ASSFGRANYGYT
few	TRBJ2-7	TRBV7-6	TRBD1	ASSLDRGLYEQY
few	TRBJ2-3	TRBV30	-	AWSVKGSGRTDTQY
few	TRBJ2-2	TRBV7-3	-	ASSWTPGGTGELF
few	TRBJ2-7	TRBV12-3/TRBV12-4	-	ASSLPGTTPD